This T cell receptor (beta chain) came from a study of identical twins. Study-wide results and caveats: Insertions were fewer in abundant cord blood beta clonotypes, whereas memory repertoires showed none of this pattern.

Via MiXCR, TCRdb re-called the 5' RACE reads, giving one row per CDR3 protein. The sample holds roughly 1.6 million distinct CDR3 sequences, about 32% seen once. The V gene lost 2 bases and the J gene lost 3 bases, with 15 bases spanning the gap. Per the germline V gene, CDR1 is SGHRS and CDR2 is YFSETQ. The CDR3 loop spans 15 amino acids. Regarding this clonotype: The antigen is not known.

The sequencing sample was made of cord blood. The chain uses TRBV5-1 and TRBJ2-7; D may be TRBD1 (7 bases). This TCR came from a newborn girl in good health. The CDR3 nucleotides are TGCGCCAGCAGCTTCGGGGCAGGGGGGAACTACGAGCAGTACTTC. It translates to CASSFGAGGNYEQYF.